The rows below give T cell receptor beta chains drawn from one sample of a study of beta chain features in type 1 diabetes. Some clones are missing from TCRdb's copy, which holds only in-frame ones; the method was immunoSEQ multiplex PCR. The table records roughly 160,000 clones, roughly 8% of them present only once. Source material: central memory CD4+ T cells from blood. These receptors originate from a man aged 18 to 35 with type 1 diabetes. Each CDR3 is given with its conserved first and last residue. D genes are given only for firm matches. Only some rows state a clone size, as once, few, many or a class for expanded clones.

d_call j_call v_call clone_size cdr3_aa cdr3_nt
- TRBJ2-1 TRBV29-1 few CSVVNNEQFF TGCAGCGTTGTTAACAATGAGCAGTTCTTC
- TRBJ1-1 TRBV2 - CASSREQPAEAFF TGTGCCAGCAGTAGAGAACAGCCCGCTGAAGCTTTCTTT
- TRBJ2-5 TRBV28 few CASSFGDRETQYF TGTGCCAGCAGTTTCGGGGATAGGGAGACCCAGTACTTC
TRBD1 TRBJ1-2 TRBV6-5 - CASSYYSGQGGYTF TGTGCCAGCAGTTACTACTCCGGACAGGGAGGCTACACCTTC
- TRBJ1-3 TRBV7-2 - CASSLVAVGNTIYF TGTGCCAGCAGCTTAGTTGCAGTTGGAAACACCATATATTTT
- TRBJ1-6 TRBV18 - CASSPSQGSNSPLHF TGTGCCAGCTCACCATCCCAGGGGAGCAATTCACCCCTCCACTTT
- TRBJ1-2 TRBV11-2 - CASSLSEQVNYGYTF TGTGCCAGCAGCTTATCTGAACAGGTCAACTATGGCTACACCTTC
TRBD2 TRBJ2-5 TRBV6-1 - CASSEAISGGAETQYF TGTGCCAGCAGTGAAGCGATTAGCGGGGGGGCGGAGACCCAGTACTTC
TRBD2 TRBJ2-3 TRBV4-3 few CASSQLPGLGTDTQYF TGCGCCAGCAGCCAACTACCGGGACTAGGCACAGATACGCAGTATTTT
- TRBJ2-3 TRBV30 few CAWSVPGLVGDTQYF TGTGCCTGGAGTGTACCGGGTCTCGTGGGAGATACGCAGTATTTT
- TRBJ2-1 TRBV5-8 few CASRLGLYSYNEQFF TGTGCCAGCAGGCTGGGACTTTACTCCTACAATGAGCAGTTCTTC
TRBD2 TRBJ2-1 TRBV30 - CAWSESGDNEQFF TGTGCCTGGAGTGAGAGCGGGGACAATGAGCAGTTCTTC
- TRBJ2-2 TRBV4-3 many CASSQDPVARGELFF TGCGCCAGCAGCCAAGATCCGGTAGCCCGCGGGGAGCTGTTTTTT
TRBD2 TRBJ2-1 TRBV5-1 many CASRTSGRGNEQFF TGCGCCAGCAGGACTAGCGGGAGAGGAAATGAGCAGTTCTTC
TRBD1 TRBJ1-2 TRBV2 - CATTPEGAYGYTF TGTGCCACCACGCCGGAGGGGGCCTATGGCTACACCTTC